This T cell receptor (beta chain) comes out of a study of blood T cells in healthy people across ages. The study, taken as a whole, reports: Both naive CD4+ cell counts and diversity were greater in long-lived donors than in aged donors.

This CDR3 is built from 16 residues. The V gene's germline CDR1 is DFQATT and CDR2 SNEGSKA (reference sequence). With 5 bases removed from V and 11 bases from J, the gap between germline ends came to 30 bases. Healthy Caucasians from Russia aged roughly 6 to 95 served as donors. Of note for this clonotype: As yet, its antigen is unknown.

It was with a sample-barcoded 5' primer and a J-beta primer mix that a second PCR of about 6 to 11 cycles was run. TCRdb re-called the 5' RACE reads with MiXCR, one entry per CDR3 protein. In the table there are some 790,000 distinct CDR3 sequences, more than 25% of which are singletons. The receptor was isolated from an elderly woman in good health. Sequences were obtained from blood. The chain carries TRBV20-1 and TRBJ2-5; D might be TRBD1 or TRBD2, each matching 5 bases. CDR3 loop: CSAPRGRLGSGREQYF. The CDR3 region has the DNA TGCAGTGCTCCCCGGGGACGGCTGGGGTCGGGTAGGGAGCAGTACTTC.